This T cell receptor (beta chain) was recovered during a study of regulatory T cells in long-lasting Graves disease. Study findings and constraints: The persistent group shared fewer than 3,500 public clonotypes, more than the 850 to 1,000 shared by new patients.

Arm-PCR of CDR3 regions and iRepertoire HTBI primers were used to build TCR beta libraries. TCRdb reanalysed the multiplex PCR reads using MiXCR and keeps one entry per CDR3 protein. The sample yields roughly 500,000 distinct CDR3 sequences, 20% to 25% seen once. The CDR3 is made up of 15 amino acids. Germline V gives CDR1 SGHTA, CDR2 FQGNSA. The V end was cut by 1 base, the J end by 2 bases, with 11 bases between. Time point denoted: persistent/refractory GD, antithyroid drugs over 5 years with positive TRAb. With RNA extracted from PBMCs as input, the TCR library was made. This clonotype has ten or more counts. Its specificity is unknown.

The receptor was derived from a female donor with Graves disease. The chain has TRBV7-2 and TRBJ1-1; a possible D gene is TRBD1 (5 bases). The source was peripheral blood mononuclear cells (PBMCs), collected when the disease was refractory, from a patient treated with antithyroid drugs. CDR3 sequence (DNA): TGTGCCAGCAGCTTAGTGACAGATCGAAACACTGAAGCTTTCTTT. Residues: CASSLVTDRNTEAFF.